These 3 T cell receptor beta chains originate from one sample sequenced in a study of early T cells in non-severe SARS-CoV-2 infection. TCRdb analysed the 5' RACE reads with MiXCR anew, one entry per CDR3 protein. The sample includes about 80,000 distinct CDR3 sequences, over 10% of them seen just once. The sample comprised whole blood. All receptors come from an adult who was a healthcare worker with PCR-confirmed SARS-CoV-2 infection or an uninfected control (not recorded which).

V gene TRBV29-1 combines with J gene TRBJ2-1; a possible D gene is TRBD1 (7 bases). This CDR3 has 13 amino acids. Germline V gene lookup returns CDR1 SQVTM and CDR2 ANQGSEA. V lost 3 bases and J 2 bases, leaving 8 bases between the germline ends. DNA of the CDR3: TGCAGCGTTGACAGGGGGGCCTACAATGAGCAGTTCTTC. This translates into CSVDRGAYNEQFF.

On this clonotype itself: One base away lies a much larger clone, so this may be a sequencing read error. The chain uses TRBV20-1 and TRBJ2-3; a weak D match, TRBD1 (7 bases). V lost 0 bases to trimming and J lost 6 bases, with 19 bases between them. Germline CDR1 DFQATT, CDR2 SNEGSKA (reference sequence). CDR3 length: 16 amino acids. CDR3 coding DNA: TGCAGTGCTAGAGACTTCTCCAGGGGGGAGGTGGATACGCAGTATTTT. Amino acid sequence: CSARDFSRGEVDTQYF.

This clonotype was observed many times. The chain recombines TRBV20-1 with TRBJ2-7, with D maybe TRBD2 (6 bases). V was trimmed by 6 bases and J by 0 bases, leaving 15 bases between them. The CDR3 totals 14 residues. Germline assignment: CDR1 DFQATT and CDR2 SNEGSKA (reference sequence). The CDR3 DNA reads TGCAGTGCACCCTTCCGGGGGTCCTCCTACGAGCAGTACTTC. It specifies CSAPFRGSSYEQYF.